The rows below give T cell receptor beta chains drawn from one sample of a study of cytomegalovirus exposure and HLA in healthy donors. The assay was immunoSEQ multiplex PCR, and TCRdb's table has in-frame clones only and misses some. The top ten hold approximately 2.8% of the sample, which has some 110,000 clones, roughly 70% seen once. The sample consisted of PBMCs. All receptors come from a male donor in good health and CMV-seropositive. Both conserved end residues are part of each CDR3. The D gene is left open where the match is weak. Some rows mark clone size as missing; the rest say once, few, many or name a class of expanded clone.

>TRBJ2-3|TRBV10-3|-|-
CAITDSGISTDTQYF
TGTGCCATCACCGATAGCGGAATATCCACAGATACGCAGTATTTT
>TRBJ1-1|TRBV6-6|-|-
CASRGGWRGGDEAFF
TGTGCCAGCAGGGGGGGGTGGCGCGGAGGAGATGAAGCTTTCTTT
>TRBJ1-4|TRBV7-8|-|TRBD1
CASSVRQGEKLFF
TGTGCCAGCAGCGTCCGACAGGGTGAAAAACTGTTTTTT
>TRBJ1-1|TRBV28|-|-
CASSFGGRRHTEAFF
TGTGCCAGCAGTTTCGGGGGGCGACGACACACTGAAGCTTTCTTT
>TRBJ2-1|TRBV7-2|-|-
CASQDRGGYNEQFF
TGTGCCAGCCAAGACAGGGGAGGGTACAATGAGCAGTTCTTC
>TRBJ2-7|TRBV28|-|TRBD1
CASGGTGGSYEQYF
TGTGCCAGCGGGGGGACAGGGGGCTCCTACGAGCAGTACTTC
>TRBJ1-5|TRBV6-5|-|-
CASSKNRVVNQPQHF
TGTGCCAGCAGCAAGAACAGGGTCGTCAATCAGCCCCAGCATTTT
>TRBJ1-5|TRBV2|-|-
CASSEQGNQPQHF
TGTGCCAGCAGCGAACAGGGAAACCAGCCCCAGCATTTT
>TRBJ1-2|TRBV5-1|once|-
CASSLDGGGKNGYTF
TGCGCCAGCAGCTTGGACGGGGGAGGAAAAAATGGCTACACCTTC
>TRBJ2-1|TRBV19|-|-
CASSTRGGRRWFF
TGTGCCAGTAGTACCCGAGGAGGAAGAAGGTGGTTCTTC
>TRBJ2-7|TRBV7-3|-|-
CASSFLGGPYEQYF
TGTGCCAGCAGCTTCCTAGGGGGACCCTACGAGCAGTACTTC
>TRBJ2-6|TRBV4-1|-|TRBD1
CASSLPTGGSGANVLTF
TGCGCCAGCAGCCTACCTACAGGGGGCTCTGGGGCCAACGTCCTGACTTTC
>TRBJ1-1|TRBV7-3|-|TRBD1
CASSLTGGAGKAEAFF
TGTGCCAGCAGCCTAACAGGGGGCGCGGGGAAGGCTGAAGCTTTCTTT
>TRBJ2-7|TRBV7-3|-|-
CASSATGREQYF
TGTGCCAGCAGCGCGACAGGACGGGAGCAGTACTTC
>TRBJ1-2|TRBV5-6|-|TRBD1
CASSLGQGGYGYTF
TGTGCCAGCAGCCTGGGACAGGGAGGTTATGGCTACACCTTC
>TRBJ2-7|TRBV4-3|-|-
CASSQVRASEQYF
TGCGCCAGCAGCCAAGTACGAGCGAGCGAGCAGTACTTC
>TRBJ2-7|TRBV9|few|TRBD2
CASSATPGLASRYEQYF
TGTGCCAGCAGCGCAACTCCGGGACTAGCGTCAAGGTACGAGCAGTACTTC
>TRBJ2-2|TRBV7-8|-|-
CASSFQGMNTGELFF
TGTGCCAGCAGCTTCCAGGGGATGAACACCGGGGAGCTGTTTTTT
>TRBJ1-1|TRBV6-6|-|TRBD1
CASRKPGQGNTEAFF
TGTGCCAGCAGAAAGCCGGGACAGGGGAACACTGAAGCTTTCTTT
>TRBJ2-1|TRBV27|-|TRBD2
CASRPGLTYNEQFF
TGTGCCAGCCGTCCGGGACTAACCTACAATGAGCAGTTCTTC
>TRBJ2-3|TRBV7-6|few|TRBD2
CASSLAGGADTQYF
TGTGCCAGCAGCTTAGCGGGGGGGGCAGATACGCAGTATTTT
>TRBJ2-7|TRBV6-4|-|TRBD2
CASARERESYEQYF
TGTGCCAGCGCCCGGGAGCGGGAGTCCTACGAGCAGTACTTC
>TRBJ2-7|TRBV30|-|TRBD1
CAWSRDRGGFEQYF
TGTGCCTGGAGTAGGGACAGGGGGGGGTTCGAGCAGTACTTC
>TRBJ1-5|TRBV5-6|few|-
CASSFGQGSNQPQNF
-
>TRBJ2-1|TRBV10-3|-|TRBD2
CAISEGLAGAAGGHNEQFF
TGTGCCATCAGCGAGGGACTAGCGGGAGCCGCGGGGGGGCACAATGAGCAGTTCTTC
>TRBJ1-2|TRBV7-9|-|TRBD1
CASSPTGDLQLYGYTF
TGTGCCAGCAGCCCGACAGGGGACCTCCAACTTTATGGCTACACCTTC
>TRBJ2-7|TRBV10-2|-|TRBD2
CASKASGIYEQYF
TGCGCCAGCAAGGCTAGCGGGATCTACGAGCAGTACTTC
>TRBJ2-7|TRBV5-6|few|-
CASNRETYEQYF
TGTGCCAGCAACCGAGAAACCTACGAGCAGTACTTC
>TRBJ2-7|TRBV7-2|-|TRBD1
CASSPGTGVWYEQYF
TGTGCCAGCAGCCCGGGGACAGGGGTCTGGTACGAGCAGTACTTC
>TRBJ1-1|TRBV6-5|-|TRBD1
CASSQGGLRTEAFF
TGTGCCAGCAGCCAGGGGGGATTGAGGACTGAAGCTTTCTTT
>TRBJ2-7|TRBV5-1|-|TRBD1
CASSLEQGKAYEQYF
TGCGCCAGCAGCTTGGAACAGGGGAAGGCCTACGAGCAGTACTTC
>TRBJ2-7|TRBV19|-|TRBD1
CASGPGGSYEQYF
TGTGCCAGTGGGCCAGGGGGCTCCTACGAGCAGTACTTC
>TRBJ1-1|TRBV29-1|-|-
CSVEKQYTEAFF
TGCAGCGTTGAGAAACAGTACACTGAAGCTTTCTTT
>TRBJ1-4|TRBV7-2|-|-
CASSPRMRENEKLFF
TGTGCCAGCAGCCCCCGGATGAGGGAGAATGAAAAACTGTTTTTT
>TRBJ1-1|TRBV29-1|once|-
CSVKRVTMNTEAFF
TGCAGCGTTAAAAGGGTGACTATGAACACTGAAGCTTTCTTT
>TRBJ2-1|TRBV7-2|-|-
CASSLIGSSYNEQFF
TGTGCCAGCAGCTTAATAGGGAGCTCCTACAATGAGCAGTTCTTC
>TRBJ2-3|TRBV7-6|-|-
CASSTHPHRRDTDTQYF
TGTGCCAGCAGCACACATCCCCACAGGAGAGACACAGATACGCAGTATTTT
>TRBJ1-2|TRBV6-4|-|-
CASRLEVGAHGYTF
TGTGCCAGCCGGTTGGAAGTGGGGGCACATGGCTACACCTTC
>TRBJ2-4|TRBV19|-|-
CATSRFSGGEVGKNIQYF
TGTGCCACCAGCCGGTTTAGTGGCGGGGAGGTTGGCAAAAACATTCAGTACTTC
>TRBJ2-7|TRBV7-2|few|TRBD2
CASRGGASRSYEQYF
TGTGCCAGCAGGGGAGGGGCTAGTCGCTCCTACGAGCAGTACTTC
>TRBJ1-2|TRBV4-2|-|-
CASSQAWVGSGYGYTF
TGTGCCAGCAGCCAAGCGTGGGTGGGTTCGGGCTATGGCTACACCTTC
>TRBJ1-2|TRBV5-4|-|TRBD1
CASSLRDREGYTF
TGTGCCAGCAGCTTGCGGGACAGGGAGGGCTACACCTTC
>TRBJ1-1|TRBV7-2|-|-
CASSLVLQGGTEAFF
TGTGCCAGCAGCTTAGTGCTACAGGGCGGCACTGAAGCTTTCTTT
>TRBJ2-7|TRBV28|-|-
CASLTANDYEQYF
TGTGCCAGTCTTACCGCGAATGACTACGAGCAGTACTTC
>TRBJ2-2|TRBV19|-|TRBD1
CASRMGQGGNTGELFF
TGTGCCAGTAGGATGGGACAGGGGGGGAACACCGGGGAGCTGTTTTTT
>TRBJ2-3|TRBV15|few|TRBD2
CATSRGLAPAGTDTQYF
TGTGCCACCAGCAGGGGACTAGCGCCAGCCGGTACAGATACGCAGTATTTT
>TRBJ2-7|TRBV7-6|-|-
CASSLAYSGYEQYF
TGTGCCAGCAGCTTAGCGTATAGCGGCTACGAGCAGTACTTC